This T cell receptor (beta chain) was sequenced during a study of identical twins. Notes on the study in general: It was possible that invariant MAIT and iNKT cells partly confounded the zero-insertion analyses.

Every sampled donor was Caucasian and healthy. Unique molecular identifiers were present on cDNA, and template switching added a universal primer site. TCRdb independently ran MiXCR on the 5' RACE reads; one entry per CDR3 protein. The repertoire holds around 240,000 distinct CDR3 sequences, with roughly 7% as singletons. There are many counts of this clonotype. The target antigen is unknown. This CDR3 has 14 amino acids. In germline, CDR1 is MNHEY, CDR2 SMNVEV (reference sequence). V lost 7 bases, J lost 1 base, and 13 bases lay in between. The data also belong to a second study, concerning yellow fever vaccine responses in identical twins.

Sequenced material: memory (CD45RO+) T cells sorted from blood. The receptor was isolated from a woman aged 18-35 years in good health. The V gene is TRBV27, the J gene TRBJ1-1, with D tentatively TRBD1 (5 bases). The CDR3 is CASTQLGANTEAFF. The CDR3 DNA reads as TGTGCCAGCACCCAGCTAGGGGCGAACACTGAAGCTTTCTTT.